Each of the 10 T cell receptor beta chains below was sequenced from the same sample in a study of cytomegalovirus exposure and HLA in healthy donors. Researchers ran the PCR with 60 Vbeta and 13 Jbeta primers. The data were produced by immunoSEQ multiplex PCR, yet TCRdb's version contains in-frame clones alone and is incomplete. The sample lists 35,000 to 40,000 clones; around 77% were seen once. The specimen was PBMCs. The receptors stem from a woman in her 30s in good health and CMV-seropositive.

On this clone itself: At one end the junction does not follow the germline gene, possibly because of a read error. The chain is built from TRBV19 and TRBJ2-7, with 8 positions matching TRBD2. Germline V CDR1 and CDR2: LNHDA, SQIVND (reference sequence). This CDR3 has 15 residues. The CDR3 DNA reads as TGTGCCGGTAGTATACATACGCGGGGGGCCTACGAGCAGTACTTC. Its translation: CAGSIHTRGAYEQYF.

The chain joins TRBV30 to TRBJ1-3; D remains unclear. The V end was cut by 3 bases, the J end by 3 bases, with 9 bases between. CDR1 GTSNPN and CDR2 SVGIG come from the germline V gene (reference sequence). The CDR3 totals 13 residues. The CDR3 sequence is CAWSVTFGNTIYF. In DNA, the CDR3 is TGTGCCTGGAGCGTGACTTTTGGAAACACCATATATTTT. Together with reference TRBV30 and TRBJ1-3, the CDR3 gives the full variable domain: SQTIHQWPATLVQPVGSPLSLECTVEGTSNPNLYWYRQAAGRGLQLLFYSVGIGQISSEVPQNLSASRPQDRQFILSSKKLLLSDSGFYLCAWSVTFGNTIYFGEGSWLTVV.

The chain combines TRBV28 with TRBJ2-3; the match to TRBD1 covers 8 bases. This CDR3 comprises 13 residues. Germline CDR1 is MDHEN and CDR2 is SYDVKM. Trimming cost V 7 bases and J 4 bases; bases outside gene matches: 4. CDR3 region: CASKTGVADTQYF. DNA of the CDR3: TGTGCCAGCAAGACAGGGGTAGCAGATACGCAGTATTTT. Drawing the rest from reference TRBV28 and TRBJ2-3, the complete variable domain is DVKVTQSSRYLVKRTGEKVFLECVQDMDHENMFWYRQDPGLGLRLIYFSYDVKMKEKGDIPEGYSVSREKKERFSLILESASTNQTSMYLCASKTGVADTQYFGPGTRLTVL.

This sequence joins TRBV7-2 and TRBJ2-1, with TRBD2 matching 7 bases. Germline values: CDR1 SGHTA, CDR2 FQGNSA. The ends lost 4 bases at V and 7 bases at J; junction bases unmatched: 4. This CDR3 has 13 amino acids. In DNA form, the CDR3 reads TGTGCCAGCAGCTCGAGGCGGGAGAATGAGCAGTTCTTC. Translation: CASSSRRENEQFF.

V and J are TRBV27 and TRBJ1-5; the D is unclear. This CDR3 is built from 14 residues. Germline loops: CDR1 MNHEY, CDR2 SMNVEV (reference sequence). Trimming took 0 bases from V and 6 from J, leaving 9 bases between them. The CDR3 is CASSLSAVGQPQHF. CDR3 DNA sequence: TGTGCCAGCAGTTTATCTGCTGTCGGTCAGCCCCAGCATTTT.

The V and J genes are TRBV27 and TRBJ1-1; D is uncertain. The CDR3 contains 15 residues. V was pared by 1 base and J by 0 bases, with 9 bases between. Germline CDR1 MNHEY, CDR2 SMNVEV (reference sequence). Here the CDR3 DNA reads TGTGCCAGCAGTTTATTGGAGACTATGAACACTGAAGCTTTCTTT. Its protein is CASSLLETMNTEAFF.

This chain connects TRBV6-1 to TRBJ2-3; a weak D match, TRBD1 (5 bases). V lost 7 bases and J lost 1, with 15 bases in between. Germline lookup yields CDR1 MNHNS and CDR2 SASEGT. The CDR3 has 15 amino acids. Here the CDR3 DNA reads TGTGCCAGCACTACGGACATTTTGGGCACAGATACGCAGTATTTT. It specifies CASTTDILGTDTQYF.

The chain has TRBV11-3 and TRBJ2-7; 10 nucleotides match TRBD1. The CDR3 is 16 amino acids. V lost 5 bases to trimming and J lost 5 bases; unmatched junction nucleotides: 12. From germline, CDR1 is SGHNT and CDR2 YENEEA. In DNA form, the CDR3 reads TGTGCCAGCAGCAAGGGTATGGGGACAGGGGAGGACGAGCAGTACTTC. This encodes CASSKGMGTGEDEQYF. The full variable domain, in which reference TRBV11-3 and TRBJ2-7 provide the parts outside the CDR3, is EAGVVQSPRYKIIEKKQPVAFWCNPISGHNTLYWYLQNLGQGPELLIRYENEEAVDDSQLPKDRFSAERLKGVDSTLKIQPAELGDSAVYLCASSKGMGTGEDEQYFGPGTRLTVT.

The chain is built from TRBV5-4 and TRBJ2-1; the D gene is possibly TRBD2 (6 bases). V was cut by 4 bases and J by 9 bases, with 14 bases left in between. The CDR3 is made up of 13 amino acids. The germline V gene encodes CDR1 SGHNT and CDR2 YYREEE (reference sequence). CDR3 residues: CASSTSGGPEQFF. CDR3 DNA sequence: TGTGCCAGCAGCACTAGTGGAGGGCCTGAGCAGTTCTTC. Variable domain in full (rest from reference TRBV5-4 and TRBJ2-1): ETGVTQSPTHLIKTRGQQVTLRCSSQSGHNTVSWYQQALGQGPQFIFQYYREEENGRGNFPPRFSGLQFPNYSSELNVNALELDDSALYLCASSTSGGPEQFFGPGTRLTVL.

This clone showed up just a few times. The chain combines TRBV27 with TRBJ1-1; TRBD1 aligns across 12 bases. The V gene end was trimmed by 6 bases and the J gene end by 6 bases; junction bases not matched to a gene: 8. Germline CDR1 reads MNHEY; CDR2 reads SMNVEV (reference sequence). The CDR3 runs to 15 residues. The chain's CDR3 is CASRGPGQGAPEAFF. In DNA form, the CDR3 reads TGTGCCAGCAGGGGACCGGGACAGGGGGCTCCTGAAGCTTTCTTT.